This T cell receptor (beta chain) emerged from a study of cytomegalovirus exposure and HLA in healthy donors. This PCR relied on a set of 60 Vbeta primers and 13 Jbeta primers. Only in-frame clones appear in the TCRdb table, and some are missing; sequencing was by immunoSEQ multiplex PCR. The table includes roughly 130,000 clones, less than 85% detected once. Study-wide points: Some TCR beta chains (164 of them) were listed as cytomegalovirus-associated.

The V gene's germline CDR1 is SGHDN and CDR2 FVKESK. V lost 4 bases and J lost 4, with 10 bases in between. The CDR3 has 13 amino acids. For this clone: What it binds is unknown.

V gene TRBV14 combines with J gene TRBJ1-2; TRBD1 might be the D (6 bases). Sample: PBMCs. The origin of this receptor is a man aged 25 to 40 in good health and CMV-seronegative. As DNA, the CDR3 is TGTGCCAGCAGCCGCAAGGACAGCTATGGCTACACCTTC. Its protein product is CASSRKDSYGYTF. The whole variable domain, remainder taken from reference TRBV14 and TRBJ1-2, is EAGVTQFPSHSVIEKGQTVTLRCDPISGHDNLYWYRRVMGKEIKFLLHFVKESKQDESGMPNNRFLAERTGGTYSTLKVQPAELEDSGVYFCASSRKDSYGYTFGSGTRLTVV.